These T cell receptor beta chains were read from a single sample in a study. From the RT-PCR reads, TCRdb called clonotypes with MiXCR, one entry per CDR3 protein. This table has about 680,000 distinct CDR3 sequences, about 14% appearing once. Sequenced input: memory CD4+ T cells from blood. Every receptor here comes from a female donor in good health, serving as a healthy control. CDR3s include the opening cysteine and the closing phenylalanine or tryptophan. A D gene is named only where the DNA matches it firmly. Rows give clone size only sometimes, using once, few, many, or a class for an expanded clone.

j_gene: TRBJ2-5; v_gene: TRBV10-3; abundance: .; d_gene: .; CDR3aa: CAISESSGGVETQYF; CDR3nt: TGTGCCATCAGTGAGTCGAGTGGGGGCGTAGAGACCCAGTACTTC
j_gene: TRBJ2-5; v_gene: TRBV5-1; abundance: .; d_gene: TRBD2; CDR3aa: CASSLGPGGTYNEQYF; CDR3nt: TGCGCCAGCAGCTTGGGGCCCGGGGGGACTTACAATGAGCAGTACTTC
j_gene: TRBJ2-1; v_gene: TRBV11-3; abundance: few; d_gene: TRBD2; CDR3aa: CASSLDASGRHNEQFF; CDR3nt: TGTGCCAGCAGCTTGGATGCTAGCGGGAGGCACAATGAGCAGTTCTTC
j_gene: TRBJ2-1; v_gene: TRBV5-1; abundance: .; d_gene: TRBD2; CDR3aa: CASRPGLAENEQFF; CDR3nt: TGCGCCAGCAGACCGGGACTAGCGGAGAATGAGCAGTTCTTC
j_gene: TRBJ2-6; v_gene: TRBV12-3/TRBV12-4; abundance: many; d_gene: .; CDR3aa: CASSLKGANVLTF; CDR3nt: TGTGCCAGCAGTTTAAAAGGGGCCAACGTCCTGACTTTC
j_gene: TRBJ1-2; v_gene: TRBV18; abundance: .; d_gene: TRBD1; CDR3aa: CASSPHGSTGVSSNYGYTF; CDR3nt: TGTGCCAGCTCACCACACGGATCGACAGGGGTGTCATCTAACTATGGCTACACCTTC
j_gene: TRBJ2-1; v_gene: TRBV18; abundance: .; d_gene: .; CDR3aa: CASSPGENEQFF; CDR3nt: TGTGCCAGCTCACCAGGGGAGAATGAGCAGTTCTTC
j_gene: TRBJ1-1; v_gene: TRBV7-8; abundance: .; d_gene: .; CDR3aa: CASSFVLRKNTEAFF; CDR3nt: TGTGCCAGCAGCTTTGTCCTCAGAAAGAACACTGAAGCTTTCTTT
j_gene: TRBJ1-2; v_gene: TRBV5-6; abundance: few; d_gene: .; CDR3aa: CASSLGISSYGYTF; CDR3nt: TGTGCCAGCAGCTTGGGGATCAGCAGCTATGGCTACACCTTC
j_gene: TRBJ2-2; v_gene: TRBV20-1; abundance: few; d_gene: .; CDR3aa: CSARDQDSNTGELFF; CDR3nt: TGCAGTGCTAGAGACCAAGATTCGAACACCGGGGAGCTGTTTTTT
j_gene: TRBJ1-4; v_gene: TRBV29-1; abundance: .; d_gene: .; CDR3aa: CSAGWATNEKLFF; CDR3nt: TGCAGCGCTGGGTGGGCAACTAATGAAAAACTGTTTTTT
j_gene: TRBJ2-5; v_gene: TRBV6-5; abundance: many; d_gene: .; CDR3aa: CASSYSPGEETQYF; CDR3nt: TGTGCCAGCAGTTACTCACCAGGGGAAGAGACCCAGTACTTC
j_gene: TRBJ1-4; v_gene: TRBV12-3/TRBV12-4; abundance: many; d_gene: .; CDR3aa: CASSSLDLTNEKLFF; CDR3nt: TGTGCCAGCAGTTCCTTGGACCTAACTAATGAAAAACTGTTTTTT
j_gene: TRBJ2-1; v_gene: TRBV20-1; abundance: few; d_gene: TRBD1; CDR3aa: CSARERAGTGNF; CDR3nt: TGCAGTGCTAGAGAAAGGGCCGGGACAGGTAACTTC
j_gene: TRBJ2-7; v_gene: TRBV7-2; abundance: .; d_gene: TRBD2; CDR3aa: CASSVTTSGSWYEQYF; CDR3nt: TGTGCCAGCAGCGTGACAACTAGCGGGAGTTGGTACGAGCAGTACTTC
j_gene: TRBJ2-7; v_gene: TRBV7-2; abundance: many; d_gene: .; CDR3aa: CASSLGGGNEQYF; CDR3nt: TGTGCCAGCAGCTTAGGCGGAGGTAACGAGCAGTACTTC
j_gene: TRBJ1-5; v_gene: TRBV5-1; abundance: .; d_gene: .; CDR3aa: CASSWDPNQPQHF; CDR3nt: TGCGCCAGCAGCTGGGACCCCAATCAGCCCCAGCATTTT
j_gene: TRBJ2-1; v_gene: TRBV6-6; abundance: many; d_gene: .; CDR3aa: CASSKGQTSWDEQFF; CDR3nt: TGTGCCAGCAGTAAGGGGCAGACTTCGTGGGATGAGCAGTTCTTC
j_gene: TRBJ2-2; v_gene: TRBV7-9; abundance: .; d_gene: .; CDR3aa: CASSRELFF; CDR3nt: TGTGCCAGCAGCAGGGAGCTGTTTTTT
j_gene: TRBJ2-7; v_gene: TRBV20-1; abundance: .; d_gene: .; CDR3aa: CSAPIWRGLFYEQYF; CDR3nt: TGCAGTGCTCCCATTTGGCGGGGACTTTTCTACGAGCAGTACTTC
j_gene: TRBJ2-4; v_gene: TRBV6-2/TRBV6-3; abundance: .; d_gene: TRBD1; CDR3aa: CASTSDRENIQYF; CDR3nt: TGTGCCAGCACCTCGGACAGGGAGAACATTCAGTACTTC
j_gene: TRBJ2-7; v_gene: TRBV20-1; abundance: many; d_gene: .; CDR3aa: CSARETGLTYEQYF; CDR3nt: TGCAGTGCTAGAGAGACGGGGCTAACGTACGAGCAGTACTTC
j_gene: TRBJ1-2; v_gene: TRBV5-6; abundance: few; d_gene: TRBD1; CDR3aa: CASSLEDRVSYGYTF; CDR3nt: TGTGCCAGCAGCTTGGAGGACAGGGTGAGCTATGGCTACACCTTC
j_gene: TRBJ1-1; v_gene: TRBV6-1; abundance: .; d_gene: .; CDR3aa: CASSEGARTEAFF; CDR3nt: TGTGCCAGCAGTGAGGGGGCGCGAACTGAAGCTTTCTTT
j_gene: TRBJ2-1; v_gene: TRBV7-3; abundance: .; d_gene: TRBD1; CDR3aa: CASSAGTGPHNEQFF; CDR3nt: TGTGCCAGCAGCGCCGGGACAGGCCCCCACAATGAGCAGTTCTTC
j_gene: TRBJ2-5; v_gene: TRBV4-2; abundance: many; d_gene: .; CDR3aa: CASSQDRSSFGTQYF; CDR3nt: TGTGCCAGCAGCCAAGATCGGAGTAGCTTCGGGACCCAGTACTTC
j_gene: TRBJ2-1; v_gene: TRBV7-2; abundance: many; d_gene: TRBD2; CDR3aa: CASSAAGTRDNEQFF; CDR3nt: TGTGCCAGCAGCGCAGCCGGGACTAGAGACAATGAGCAGTTCTTC
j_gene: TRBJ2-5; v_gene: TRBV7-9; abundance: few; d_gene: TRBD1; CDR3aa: CASRETGVTGQETQYF; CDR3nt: TGTGCCAGCAGAGAAACAGGGGTTACGGGGCAAGAGACCCAGTACTTC
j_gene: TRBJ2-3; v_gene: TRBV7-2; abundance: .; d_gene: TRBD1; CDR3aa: CASSQRGQVADTQYF; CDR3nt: TGTGCCAGCAGCCAAAGGGGGCAGGTGGCAGATACGCAGTATTTT
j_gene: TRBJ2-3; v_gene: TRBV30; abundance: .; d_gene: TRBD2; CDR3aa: CAWTPHKLWWTSGSSTDTQYF; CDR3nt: TGTGCCTGGACCCCTCATAAACTATGGTGGACTAGCGGGTCTAGCACAGATACGCAGTATTTT
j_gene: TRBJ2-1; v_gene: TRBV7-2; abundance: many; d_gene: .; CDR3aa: CASSFRADNEQFF; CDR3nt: TGTGCCAGCAGCTTTCGGGCCGACAATGAGCAGTTCTTC
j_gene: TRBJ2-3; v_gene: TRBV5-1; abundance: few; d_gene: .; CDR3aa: CASSLQDWRTDTQYF; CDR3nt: TGCGCCAGCAGCTTGCAGGATTGGAGAACAGATACGCAGTATTTT
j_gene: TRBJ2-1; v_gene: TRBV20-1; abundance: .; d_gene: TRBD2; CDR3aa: CSGTGLAGVREQFF; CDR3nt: TGCAGTGGGACGGGACTAGCGGGAGTAAGGGAGCAGTTCTTC
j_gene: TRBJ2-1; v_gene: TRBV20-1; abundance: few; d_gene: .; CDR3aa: CSARSSAQADEQFF; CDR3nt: TGCAGTGCTAGGTCTTCCGCGCAGGCGGATGAGCAGTTCTTC
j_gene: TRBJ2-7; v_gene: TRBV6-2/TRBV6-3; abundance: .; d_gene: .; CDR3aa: CASSPVTGEQYF; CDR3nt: TGTGCCAGCAGTCCGGTTACGGGCGAGCAGTACTTC
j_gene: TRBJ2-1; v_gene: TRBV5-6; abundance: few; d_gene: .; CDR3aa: CASRFGDLKKNEQFF; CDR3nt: TGTGCCAGCAGATTCGGGGACCTAAAGAAGAATGAGCAGTTCTTC
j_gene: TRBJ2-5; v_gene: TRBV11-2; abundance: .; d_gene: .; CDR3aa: CASSFGTYETQYF; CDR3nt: TGTGCCAGCAGCTTCGGAACGTACGAGACCCAGTACTTC
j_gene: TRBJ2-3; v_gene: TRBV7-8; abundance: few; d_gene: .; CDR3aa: CASSLRPFSATDTQYF; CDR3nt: TGTGCCAGCAGCTTACGGCCCTTCTCGGCCACAGATACGCAGTATTTT
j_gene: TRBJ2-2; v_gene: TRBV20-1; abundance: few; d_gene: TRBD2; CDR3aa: CSASGLAGAYTGELFF; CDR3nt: TGCAGTGCTTCTGGACTAGCGGGGGCCTACACCGGGGAGCTGTTTTTT
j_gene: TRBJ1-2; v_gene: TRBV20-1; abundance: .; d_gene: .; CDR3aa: CSAAEVGGYTF; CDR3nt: TGCAGTGCCGCCGAGGTGGGAGGCTACACCTTC
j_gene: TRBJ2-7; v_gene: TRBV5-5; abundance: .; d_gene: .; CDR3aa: CASSLENSLQGLYEQYF; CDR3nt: TGTGCCAGCAGCTTGGAAAACTCTCTGCAGGGACTTTACGAGCAGTACTTC
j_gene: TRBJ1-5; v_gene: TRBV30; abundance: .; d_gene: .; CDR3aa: CAWREGTNQPQHF; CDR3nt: TGTGCCTGGAGGGAGGGAACCAATCAGCCCCAGCATTTT
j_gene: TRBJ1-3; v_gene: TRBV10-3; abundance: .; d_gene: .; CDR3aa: CAITGPRAYTIYF; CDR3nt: TGTGCCATCACCGGGCCCAGGGCTTACACCATATATTTT
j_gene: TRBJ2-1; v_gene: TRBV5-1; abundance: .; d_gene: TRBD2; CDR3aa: CASYGTSKRPGFIYNEQFF; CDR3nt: TGCGCCAGCTACGGGACTAGCAAGAGGCCCGGCTTTATCTACAATGAGCAGTTCTTC
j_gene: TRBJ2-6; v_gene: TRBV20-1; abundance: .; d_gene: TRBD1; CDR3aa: CSARETGAGANVLTF; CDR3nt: TGCAGTGCTAGAGAAACAGGGGCTGGGGCCAACGTCCTGACTTTC
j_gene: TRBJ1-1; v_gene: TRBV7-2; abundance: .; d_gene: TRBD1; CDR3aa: CASTQGGQGTEAFF; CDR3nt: TGTGCCAGCACCCAGGGGGGGCAGGGCACTGAAGCTTTCTTT
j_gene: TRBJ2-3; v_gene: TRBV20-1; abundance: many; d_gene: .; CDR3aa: CSAENRGDTQYF; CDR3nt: TGCAGTGCTGAAAACCGGGGAGATACGCAGTATTTT
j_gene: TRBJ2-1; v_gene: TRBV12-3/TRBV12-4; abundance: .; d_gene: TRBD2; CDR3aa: CASSSFSGRGAEQFF; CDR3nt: TGTGCCAGCAGTTCATTTAGCGGGAGGGGAGCTGAGCAGTTCTTC
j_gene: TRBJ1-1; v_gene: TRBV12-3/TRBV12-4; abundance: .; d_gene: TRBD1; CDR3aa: CASSTPGTGGNTEAFF; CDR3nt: TGTGCCAGCAGCACCCCTGGGACAGGGGGAAACACTGAAGCTTTCTTT
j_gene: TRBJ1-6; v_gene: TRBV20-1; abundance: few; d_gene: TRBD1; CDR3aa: CSARNPPGQGNSPLHF; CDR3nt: TGCAGTGCTAGGAACCCCCCGGGACAGGGGAATTCACCCCTCCACTTT
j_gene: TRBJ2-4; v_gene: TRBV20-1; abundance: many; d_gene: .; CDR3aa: CSARDIREVVPFTSLAKNIQYF; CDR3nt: TGCAGTGCTAGAGATATCAGGGAGGTGGTTCCCTTTACTTCTCTAGCCAAAAACATTCAGTACTTC
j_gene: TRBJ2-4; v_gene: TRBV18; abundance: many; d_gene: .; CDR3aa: CASSRFALGNIQYF; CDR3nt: TGTGCCAGCTCACGATTCGCCTTGGGAAACATTCAGTACTTC
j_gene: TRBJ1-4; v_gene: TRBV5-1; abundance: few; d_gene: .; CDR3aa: CASSLESSGEKLFF; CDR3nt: TGCGCCAGCAGCTTGGAATCCTCGGGTGAAAAACTGTTTTTT